This T cell receptor beta chain derives from a study of beta chain features in type 1 diabetes (dated by TCRdb to the late 2010s). A note on the overall study: Mean age, gender distribution, total cell number and subset yield were not different between patients and healthy donors. Regulatory and stem cell-like memory subsets were obtained from only 8 patients and roughly eight healthy donors, while naive and central memory subsets were obtained from all 30 or so donors. A total of under 140,000,000 sorted cells were examined across all samples, and the number of cells per subset was strongly correlated with RNA yield. The study compared TCRB repertoires of sorted circulating CD4+ T cell subsets between recently diagnosed type 1 diabetes patients and matched healthy donors.

The entire isolated RNA was reverse transcribed using the High Capacity cDNA Reverse Transcription Kit, and thus expressed TCRB transcripts were sequenced. Deep immunoSEQ sequencing was performed on naive, central memory and regulatory T cell samples, with an average of about 4 million total reads per sample. Sorted cells were lysed in RLT buffer, and RNA was extracted using DNase-treated RNeasy Micro or Mini kits according to cell number. To prevent cross-contamination, each cell subset was processed individually, whereas patient and healthy donor samples were processed jointly. Using the immunoSEQ multiplex PCR, TCRB sequences were amplified from cDNA into 87-bp fragments spanning the CDR3 region. Sequencing of the amplicons was done on the Illumina HiSeq platform. Under the source paper's analysis protocol: Synthetic template baselines were used to correct PCR bias computationally, reads within Hamming distance 2 were collapsed, and singletons that could not be merged were discarded. Reads were aligned to IMGT to assign V, D and J genes, CDR3 length, and insertions or deletions at six rearrangement sites. Within each subset, clonotype counts were normalized to the number of sorted cells before true diversity and Gini coefficients were calculated with the tcR R package. Repertoire sharing was quantified using the overlap coefficient calculated on TCRB nucleotide sequences. Out-of-frame TCRB sequences from naive cells were analyzed to stand in for the pre-selection repertoire. In TCRdb, the immuneACCESS table is reduced to in-frame sequences with V and J assigned. These tables do not hold every clone; where another copy was compared, an unresolved V gene accounts for under half, and the others remain unexplained. The V and J calls and the clone size are those of that table, but D and trimming were determined from the DNA. The sample data list fewer than 350,000 clones, and 15% of these were observed just once. More than 0.015% of the sample lies in the top ten.

Each donor gave one peripheral blood draw, approximately 110 mL on average, collected into heparinised tubes. A BD FACSAria II was used to sort naive, central memory, regulatory and stem cell-like memory CD4+ T cells with a panel that included CD45RO, CCR7, CD25, CD127, CD95 and CD27. Purity was above 95% for every sorted population. PBMCs were separated immediately by Lymphoprep density gradient centrifugation and were stained directly, without being cultured. Samples were stained and sorted in pairs, with one healthy donor and one patient per experiment, so that batch effects were minimized. The cysteine opens and the phenylalanine closes a CDR3 of 14 amino acids. Just the 42-base CDR3 DNA is kept, in frame starting at base 1. Sequences MNHEY (CDR1) and SMNVEV (CDR2) are obtained from the germline V gene (reference sequence). At the junction V is shortened by 6 bases and J by 3 bases; bases outside the gene matches: 5.

Summary of the overall study and its limitations: Naive, central memory and regulatory TCRB repertoires appeared to be more alike among patients than among healthy donors. Because cDNA rather than genomic DNA was sequenced, highly expressing activated cells could have been over-represented, although no difference in activation and CD3 levels was found between groups. Shorter templates might have been favored by PCR, but patient and control samples were amplified and corrected together, so both groups would have been affected equally by any skew. Type 1 diabetes patients showed a moderate but significant shortening of TCRB CDR3 length in all four CD4+ subsets. Because small numbers of individuals were included in the HLA sub-analyses, any influence of HLA type on TCRB rearrangement was left unresolved. Fewer insertions and more nucleotide deletions at VDJ recombination sites were observed in patients with type 1 diabetes, implying thymic rearrangement abnormalities.

With respect to this clone: Its cognate antigen has yet to be identified. Base qualities are not recorded, but no much larger clone differs from it by a single base.

Sequencing was carried out using naive CD4+ T cells from blood. The cell subset or site label of this sample denotes: true naive CD4+ T cells. The rearranged segments are TRBV27 and TRBJ2-7; 10 central bases correspond to TRBD1. This receptor was taken from a man aged 18 to 35 with type 1 diabetes. The DNA is TGTGCCAGCAGGAGGGGGACAGGGGTCTACGAGCAGTACTTC. It codes for CASRRGTGVYEQYF.